The clone carrying this T cell receptor beta chain was seen only a few times. Its antigen is currently unknown. Per the germline V gene, CDR1 is MNHNY and CDR2 is SVGAGI (reference sequence). V lost 6 bases, J lost 0 bases, and 14 bases lay in between. This CDR3 is built from 15 residues. This specimen comes from a study of early T cells in non-severe SARS-CoV-2 infection. Across the study: From unsorted whole blood, bulk RNA was sequenced, and the chains remained unpaired. The study's findings and limits: A preference for anti-spike CD8 responses marked VDJdb matching, which missed private and CD4 specificities.

Individual cDNA molecules carried attached unique molecular identifiers. TCRdb re-analysed the 5' RACE reads in MiXCR, keeping a single row per CDR3 protein. The sample yields almost 85,000 distinct CDR3 sequences, 9% to 13% seen once. The TCR comes from an adult who was a healthcare worker with PCR-confirmed SARS-CoV-2 infection or an uninfected control (not recorded which). The sequenced sample consisted of whole blood. The genes are TRBV6-6 and TRBJ1-2; D gene ambiguous. The CDR3 spells CASRHRMVTNYGYTF. CDR3 in DNA: TGTGCCAGCAGACATCGGATGGTGACTAACTATGGCTACACCTTC.